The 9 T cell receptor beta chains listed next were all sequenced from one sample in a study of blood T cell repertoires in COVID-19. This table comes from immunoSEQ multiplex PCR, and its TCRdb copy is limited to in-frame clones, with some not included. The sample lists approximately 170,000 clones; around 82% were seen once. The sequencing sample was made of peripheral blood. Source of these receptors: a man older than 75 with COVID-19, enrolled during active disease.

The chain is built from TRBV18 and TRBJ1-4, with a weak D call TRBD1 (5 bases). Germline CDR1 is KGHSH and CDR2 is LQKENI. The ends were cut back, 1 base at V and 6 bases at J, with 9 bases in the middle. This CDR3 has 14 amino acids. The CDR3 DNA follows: TGTGCCAGCTCACCACGGCAGGGTGATGAAAAACTGTTTTTT. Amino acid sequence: CASSPRQGDEKLFF.

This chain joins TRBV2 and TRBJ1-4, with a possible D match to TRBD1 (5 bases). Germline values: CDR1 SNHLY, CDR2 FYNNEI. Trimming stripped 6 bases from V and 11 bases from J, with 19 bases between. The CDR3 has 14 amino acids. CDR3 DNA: TGTGCCAGCAGGAACAGGCCTGGCGATGGGAAACTGTTTTTT. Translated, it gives CASRNRPGDGKLFF.

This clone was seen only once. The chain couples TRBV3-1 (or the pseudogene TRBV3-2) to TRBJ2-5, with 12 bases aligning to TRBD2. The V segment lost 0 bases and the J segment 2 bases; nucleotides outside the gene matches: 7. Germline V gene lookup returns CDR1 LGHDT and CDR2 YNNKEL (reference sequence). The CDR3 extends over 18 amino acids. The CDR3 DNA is TGTGCCAGCAGCCAAGATAGGCTAGCGGGGGGGCTACAAGAGACCCAGTACTTC. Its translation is CASSQDRLAGGLQETQYF.

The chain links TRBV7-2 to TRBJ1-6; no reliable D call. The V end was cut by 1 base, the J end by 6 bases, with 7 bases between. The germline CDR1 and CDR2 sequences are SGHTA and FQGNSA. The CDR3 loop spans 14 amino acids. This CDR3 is CASSLDSINSPLHF. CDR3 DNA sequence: TGTGCCAGCAGCTTAGACAGTATTAATTCACCCCTCCACTTT.

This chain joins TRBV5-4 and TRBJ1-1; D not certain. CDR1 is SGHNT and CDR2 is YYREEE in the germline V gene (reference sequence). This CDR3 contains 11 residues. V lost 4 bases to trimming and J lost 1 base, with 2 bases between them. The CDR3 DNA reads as TGTGCCAGCAGCCAGAACACTGAAGCTTTCTTT. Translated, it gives CASSQNTEAFF.

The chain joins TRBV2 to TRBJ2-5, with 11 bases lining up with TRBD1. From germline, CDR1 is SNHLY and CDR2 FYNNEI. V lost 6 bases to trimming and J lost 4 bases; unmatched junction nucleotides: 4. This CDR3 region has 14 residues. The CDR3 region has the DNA TGTGCCAGCAGCCCAGGACAGGGGGCAGAGACCCAGTACTTC. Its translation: CASSPGQGAETQYF.

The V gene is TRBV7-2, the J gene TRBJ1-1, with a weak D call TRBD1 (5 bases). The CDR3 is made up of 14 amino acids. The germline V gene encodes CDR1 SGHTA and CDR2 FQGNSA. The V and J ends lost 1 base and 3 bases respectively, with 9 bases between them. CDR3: CASSLDPGYTEAFF. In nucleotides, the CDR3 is TGTGCCAGCAGCTTAGATCCAGGGTACACTGAAGCTTTCTTT.

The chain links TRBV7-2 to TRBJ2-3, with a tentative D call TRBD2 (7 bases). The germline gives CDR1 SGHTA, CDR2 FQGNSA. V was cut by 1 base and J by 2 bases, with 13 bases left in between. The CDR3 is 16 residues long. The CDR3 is CASSLGGGGDTDTQYF. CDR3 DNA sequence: TGTGCCAGCAGCTTAGGGGGGGGCGGGGACACAGATACGCAGTATTTT.

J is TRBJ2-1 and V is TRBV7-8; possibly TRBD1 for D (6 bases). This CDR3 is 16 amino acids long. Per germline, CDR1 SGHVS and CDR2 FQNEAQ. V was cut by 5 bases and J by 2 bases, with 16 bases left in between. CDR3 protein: CASSIQTGITYNEQFF. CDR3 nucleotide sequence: TGTGCCAGCAGCATCCAAACAGGGATCACCTACAATGAGCAGTTCTTC.